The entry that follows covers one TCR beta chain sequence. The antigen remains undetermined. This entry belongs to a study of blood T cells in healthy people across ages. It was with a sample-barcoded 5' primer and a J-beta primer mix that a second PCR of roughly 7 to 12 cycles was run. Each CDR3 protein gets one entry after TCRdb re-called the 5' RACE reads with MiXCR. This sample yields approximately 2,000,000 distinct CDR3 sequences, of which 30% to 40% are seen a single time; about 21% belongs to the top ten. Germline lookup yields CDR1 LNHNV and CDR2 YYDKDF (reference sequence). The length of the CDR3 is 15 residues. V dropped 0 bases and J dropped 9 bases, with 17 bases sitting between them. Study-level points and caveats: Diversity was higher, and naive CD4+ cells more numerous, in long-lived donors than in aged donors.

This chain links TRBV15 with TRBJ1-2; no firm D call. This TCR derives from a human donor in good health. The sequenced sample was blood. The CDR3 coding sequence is TGTGCCACCAGCAGAGATGCGAGTATGGCCAGTCGCTACACCTTC. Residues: CATSRDASMASRYTF.